This T cell receptor (beta chain) derives from a study of T cells in localized non-small cell lung cancer. Study-level results: The appearance of a median approximately 57 of the top 100 tumor clones was seen in adjacent lung.

As regards this clone: The antigen is undetermined. Sequence at one end of the junction differs from germline and may be a read error. Other nucleotide sequences in the sample specify the same CDR3.

The method was immunoSEQ multiplex PCR; TCRdb's version includes in-frame clones alone and lacks a portion of them. The sample has about 59,000 clones; roughly nine tenths are singletons. CDR1 and CDR2 (germline): SNHLY, FYNNEI. This CDR3 comprises 14 residues. V is TRBV2 and J is TRBJ2-2, with no clear D. The source of this sequence is a man aged 40 to 75 with stage I lung adenocarcinoma. Specimen: peripheral blood, collected before any cancer treatment. This chain's CDR3 is CASNRHPNTGELFF. DNA of the CDR3: TGTGCCAGCAATCGACACCCGAATACCGGGGAGCTGTTTTTT.